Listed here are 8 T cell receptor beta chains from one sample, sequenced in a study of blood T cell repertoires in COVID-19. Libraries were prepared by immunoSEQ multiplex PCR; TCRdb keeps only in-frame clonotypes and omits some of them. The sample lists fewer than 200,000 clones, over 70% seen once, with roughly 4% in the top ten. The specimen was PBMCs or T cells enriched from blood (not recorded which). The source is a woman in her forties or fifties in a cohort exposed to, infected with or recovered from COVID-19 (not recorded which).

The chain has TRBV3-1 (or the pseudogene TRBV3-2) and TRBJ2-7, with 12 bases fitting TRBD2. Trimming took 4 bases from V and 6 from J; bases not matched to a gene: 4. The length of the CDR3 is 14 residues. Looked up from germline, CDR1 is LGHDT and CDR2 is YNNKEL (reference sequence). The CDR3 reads CASSPQTSGGEQYF. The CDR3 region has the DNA TGTGCCAGCAGCCCCCAGACTAGCGGGGGCGAGCAGTACTTC.

CDR3 bases: TGTGCCAGCTCACCCCGGGGGGCTACAGATACGCAGTATTTT. It is translated as CASSPRGATDTQYF. V and J are TRBV18 and TRBJ2-3; the D gene is possibly TRBD2 (7 bases). The CDR3 sequence is 14 residues long. Trimming took off 3 bases at V and 3 bases at J, with 10 bases between the two ends. CDR1 is KGHSH, CDR2 LQKENI, per germline.

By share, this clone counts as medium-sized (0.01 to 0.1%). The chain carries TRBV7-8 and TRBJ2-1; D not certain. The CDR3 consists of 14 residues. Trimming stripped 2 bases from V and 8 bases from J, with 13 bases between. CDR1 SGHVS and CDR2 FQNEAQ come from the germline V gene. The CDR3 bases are TGTGCCAGCAGCTTACTAGAGTTGTCCGATGAGCAGTTCTTC. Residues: CASSLLELSDEQFF. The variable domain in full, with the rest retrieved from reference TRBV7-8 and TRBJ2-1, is GAGVSQSPRYKVAKRGQDVALRCDPISGHVSLFWYQQALGQGPEFLTYFQNEAQLDKSGLPSDRFFAERPEGSVSTLKIQRTQQEDSAVYLCASSLLELSDEQFFGPGTRLTVL.

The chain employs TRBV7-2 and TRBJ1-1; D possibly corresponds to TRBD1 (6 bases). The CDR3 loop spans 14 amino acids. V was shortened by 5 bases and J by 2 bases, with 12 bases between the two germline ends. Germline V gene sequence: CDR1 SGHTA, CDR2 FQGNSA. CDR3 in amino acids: CASSTGPTNTEAFF. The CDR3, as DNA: TGTGCCAGCAGCACAGGGCCCACTAACACTGAAGCTTTCTTT.

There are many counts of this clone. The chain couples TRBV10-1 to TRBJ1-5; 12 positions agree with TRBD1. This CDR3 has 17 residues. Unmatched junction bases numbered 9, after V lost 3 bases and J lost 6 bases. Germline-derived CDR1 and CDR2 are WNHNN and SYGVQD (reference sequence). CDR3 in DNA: TGCGCCAGCAGTGAAAACTGGGGACAGGGGGCCTCTCAGCCCCAGCATTTT. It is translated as CASSENWGQGASQPQHF.

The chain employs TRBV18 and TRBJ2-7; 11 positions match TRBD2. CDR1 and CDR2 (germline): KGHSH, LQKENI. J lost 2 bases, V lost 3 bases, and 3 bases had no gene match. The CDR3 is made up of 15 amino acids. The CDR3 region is CASSPLAGGAYEQYF. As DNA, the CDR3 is TGTGCCAGCTCACCCCTAGCGGGAGGTGCCTACGAGCAGTACTTC. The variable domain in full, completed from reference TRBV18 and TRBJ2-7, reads NAGVMQNPRHLVRRRGQEARLRCSPMKGHSHVYWYRQLPEEGLKFMVYLQKENIIDESGMPKERFSAEFPKEGPSILRIQQVVRGDSAAYFCASSPLAGGAYEQYFGPGTRLTVT.

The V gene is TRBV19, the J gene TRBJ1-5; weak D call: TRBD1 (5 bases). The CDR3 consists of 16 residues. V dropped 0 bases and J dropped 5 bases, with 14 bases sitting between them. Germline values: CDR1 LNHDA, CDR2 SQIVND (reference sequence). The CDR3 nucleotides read TGTGCCAGTAGTATAGAGAGAAGGGGCTGGGATCAGCCCCAGCATTTT. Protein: CASSIERRGWDQPQHF.

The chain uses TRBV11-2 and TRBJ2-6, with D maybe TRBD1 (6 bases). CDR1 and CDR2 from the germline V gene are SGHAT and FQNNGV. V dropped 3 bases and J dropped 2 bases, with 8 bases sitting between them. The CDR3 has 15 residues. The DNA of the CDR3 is TGTGCCAGCAGCTTGACAGGCGCTGGGGCCAACGTCCTGACTTTC. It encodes CASSLTGAGANVLTF.